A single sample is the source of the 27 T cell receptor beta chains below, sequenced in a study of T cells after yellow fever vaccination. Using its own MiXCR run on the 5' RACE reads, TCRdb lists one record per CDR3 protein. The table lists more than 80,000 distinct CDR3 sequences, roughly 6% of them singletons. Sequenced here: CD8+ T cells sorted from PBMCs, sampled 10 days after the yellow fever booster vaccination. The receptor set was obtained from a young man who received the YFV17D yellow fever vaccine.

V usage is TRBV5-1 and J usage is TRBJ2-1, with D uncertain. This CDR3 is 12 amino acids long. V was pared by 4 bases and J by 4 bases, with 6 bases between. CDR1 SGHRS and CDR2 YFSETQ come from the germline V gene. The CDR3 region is CASSVNYNEQFF. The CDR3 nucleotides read TGCGCCAGCAGCGTAAATTACAATGAGCAGTTCTTC.

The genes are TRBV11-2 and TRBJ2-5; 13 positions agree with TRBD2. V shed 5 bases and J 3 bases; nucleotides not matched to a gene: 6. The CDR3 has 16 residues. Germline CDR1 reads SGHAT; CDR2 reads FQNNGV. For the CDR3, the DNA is TGTGCCAGCAGCCACCCAGGACTAGCGGGGGAAGAGACCCAGTACTTC. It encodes CASSHPGLAGEETQYF.

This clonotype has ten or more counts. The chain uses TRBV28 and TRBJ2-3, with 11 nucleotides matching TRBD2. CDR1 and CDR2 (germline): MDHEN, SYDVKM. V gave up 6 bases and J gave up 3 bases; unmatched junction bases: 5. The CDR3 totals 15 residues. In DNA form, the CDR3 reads TGTGCCAGCAGCGCGCTAGCGGGGGGAACAGATACGCAGTATTTT. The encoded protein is CASSALAGGTDTQYF.

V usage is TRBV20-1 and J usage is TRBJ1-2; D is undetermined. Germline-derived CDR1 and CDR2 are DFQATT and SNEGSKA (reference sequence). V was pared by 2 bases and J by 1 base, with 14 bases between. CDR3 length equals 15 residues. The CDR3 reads CSARSTKEGNYGYTF. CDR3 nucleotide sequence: TGCAGTGCTAGATCCACAAAGGAGGGTAACTATGGCTACACCTTC.

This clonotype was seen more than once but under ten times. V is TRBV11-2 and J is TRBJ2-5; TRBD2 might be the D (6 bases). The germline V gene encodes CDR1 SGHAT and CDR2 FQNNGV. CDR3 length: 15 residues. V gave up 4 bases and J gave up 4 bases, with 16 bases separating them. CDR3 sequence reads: CASSSWTGRRETQYF. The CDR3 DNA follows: TGTGCCAGCAGCTCGTGGACTGGGAGGAGAGAGACCCAGTACTTC.

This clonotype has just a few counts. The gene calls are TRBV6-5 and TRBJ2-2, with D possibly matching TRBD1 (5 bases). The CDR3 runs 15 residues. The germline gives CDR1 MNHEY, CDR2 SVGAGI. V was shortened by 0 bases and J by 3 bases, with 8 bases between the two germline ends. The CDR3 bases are TGTGCCAGCAGTTACTCGACCAGGGACACCGGGGAGCTGTTTTTT. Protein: CASSYSTRDTGELFF.

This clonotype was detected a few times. The CDR3 protein is CASRLGLANEQFF. In nucleotides, the CDR3 is TGTGCCAGCCGCCTCGGACTAGCGAATGAGCAGTTCTTC. The chain links TRBV6-1 to TRBJ2-1, with TRBD2 identical over 9 bases. This CDR3 spans 13 amino acids. CDR1 is MNHNS and CDR2 is SASEGT in the germline V gene. The V and J ends lost 8 bases and 7 bases, in that order; junction bases with no gene match: 6.

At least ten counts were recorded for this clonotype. The chain's CDR3 is CASSLSPGSFADTQYF. DNA of the CDR3: TGTGCCAGCAGCTTATCGCCGGGAAGTTTTGCAGATACGCAGTATTTT. V usage is TRBV7-8 and J usage is TRBJ2-3; a weak D match, TRBD2 (5 bases). CDR3 length: 16 residues. Germline V gene sequence: CDR1 SGHVS, CDR2 FQNEAQ. V was shortened by 2 bases and J by 4 bases, with 16 bases between the two germline ends.

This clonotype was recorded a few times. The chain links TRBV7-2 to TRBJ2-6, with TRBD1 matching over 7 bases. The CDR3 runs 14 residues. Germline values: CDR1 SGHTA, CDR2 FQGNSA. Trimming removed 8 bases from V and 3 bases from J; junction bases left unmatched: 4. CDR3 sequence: CASYTGDGANVLTF. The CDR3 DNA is TGTGCCAGCTACACAGGGGATGGGGCCAACGTCCTGACTTTC.

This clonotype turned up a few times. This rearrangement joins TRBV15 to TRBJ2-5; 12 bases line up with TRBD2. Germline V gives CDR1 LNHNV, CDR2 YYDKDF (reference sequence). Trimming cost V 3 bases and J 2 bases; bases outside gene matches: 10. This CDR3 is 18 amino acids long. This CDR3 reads CATSRIFWTSGKQETQYF. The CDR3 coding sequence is TGTGCCACCAGCAGGATATTTTGGACTAGCGGGAAACAAGAGACCCAGTACTTC.

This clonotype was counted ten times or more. The CDR3 DNA is TGTGCCAGCAGCCCCTCCACTGAAGCTTTCTTT. Translated: CASSPSTEAFF. This chain joins TRBV7-9 and TRBJ1-1; D ambiguous. Per germline, CDR1 SEHNR and CDR2 FQNEAQ (reference sequence). The CDR3 has 11 amino acids. V lost 5 bases and J lost 4, with 5 bases in between.

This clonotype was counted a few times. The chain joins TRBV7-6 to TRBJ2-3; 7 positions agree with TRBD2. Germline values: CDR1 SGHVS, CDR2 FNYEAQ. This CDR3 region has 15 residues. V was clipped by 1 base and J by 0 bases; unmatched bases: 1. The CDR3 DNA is TGTGCCAGCAGCTTAGTACTAGCGAGCACAGATACGCAGTATTTT. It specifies CASSLVLASTDTQYF.

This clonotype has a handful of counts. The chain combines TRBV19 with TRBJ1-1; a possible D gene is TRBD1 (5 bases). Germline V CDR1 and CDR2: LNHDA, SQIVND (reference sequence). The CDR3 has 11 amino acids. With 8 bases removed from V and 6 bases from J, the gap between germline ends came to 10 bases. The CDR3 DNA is TGTGCCAGTCAGGGTGGTCCTGAAGCTTTCTTT. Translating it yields CASQGGPEAFF.

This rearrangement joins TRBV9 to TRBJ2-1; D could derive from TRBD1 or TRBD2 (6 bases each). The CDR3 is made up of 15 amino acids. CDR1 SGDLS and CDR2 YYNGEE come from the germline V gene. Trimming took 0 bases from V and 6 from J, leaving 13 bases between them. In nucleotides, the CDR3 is TGTGCCAGCAGCGTAGGGGGGGCTGAGGGCAATGAGCAGTTCTTC. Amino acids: CASSVGGAEGNEQFF.

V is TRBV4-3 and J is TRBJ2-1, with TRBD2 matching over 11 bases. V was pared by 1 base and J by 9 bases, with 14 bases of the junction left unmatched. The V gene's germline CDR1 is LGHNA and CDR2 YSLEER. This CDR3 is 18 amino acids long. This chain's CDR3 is CASSQVVRRVAGGSEQFF. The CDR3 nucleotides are TGCGCCAGCAGCCAAGTTGTTAGGCGGGTAGCGGGGGGGAGTGAGCAGTTCTTC.

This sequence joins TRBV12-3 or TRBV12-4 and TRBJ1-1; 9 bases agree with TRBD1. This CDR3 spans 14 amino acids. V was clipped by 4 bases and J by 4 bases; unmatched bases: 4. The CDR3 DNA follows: TGTGCCAGCAGTTCGCGGACAGGGGTCACTGAAGCTTTCTTT. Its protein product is CASSSRTGVTEAFF.

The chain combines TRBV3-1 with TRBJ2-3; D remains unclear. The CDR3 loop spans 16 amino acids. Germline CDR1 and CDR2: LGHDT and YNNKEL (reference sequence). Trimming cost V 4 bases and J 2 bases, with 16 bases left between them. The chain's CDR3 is CASSPNRIAHTDTQYF. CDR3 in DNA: TGTGCCAGCAGCCCGAATCGAATAGCTCACACAGATACGCAGTATTTT.

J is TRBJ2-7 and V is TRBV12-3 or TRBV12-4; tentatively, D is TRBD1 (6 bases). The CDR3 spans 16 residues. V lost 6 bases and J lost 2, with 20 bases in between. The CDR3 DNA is TGTGCCAGCAGCGAACGGGCCCAGGGGCAACCCTACGAGCAGTACTTC. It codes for CASSERAQGQPYEQYF.

The CDR3 spells CATWDPTSTDTQYF. CDR3 bases: TGTGCCACCTGGGACCCCACCAGCACAGATACGCAGTATTTT. V gene TRBV2 combines with J gene TRBJ2-3, with D perhaps TRBD1 or TRBD2 (5 bases each). V lost 10 bases to trimming and J lost 0 bases, with 14 bases between them. CDR3 length equals 14 residues. CDR1 and CDR2 (germline): SNHLY, FYNNEI.

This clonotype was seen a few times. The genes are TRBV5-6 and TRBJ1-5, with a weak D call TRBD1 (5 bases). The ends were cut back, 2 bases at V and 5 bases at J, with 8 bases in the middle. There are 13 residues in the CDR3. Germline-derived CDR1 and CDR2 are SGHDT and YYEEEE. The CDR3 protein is CASSFGGYQPQHF. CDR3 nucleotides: TGTGCCAGCAGCTTCGGGGGGTATCAGCCCCAGCATTTT.

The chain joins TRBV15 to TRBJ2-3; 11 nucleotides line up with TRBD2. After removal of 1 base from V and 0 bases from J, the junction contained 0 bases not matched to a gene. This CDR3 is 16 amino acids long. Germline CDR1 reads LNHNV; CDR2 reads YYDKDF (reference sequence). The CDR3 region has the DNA TGTGCCACCAGCAGAGGACTAGCGGGGAGCACAGATACGCAGTATTTT. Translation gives CATSRGLAGSTDTQYF.

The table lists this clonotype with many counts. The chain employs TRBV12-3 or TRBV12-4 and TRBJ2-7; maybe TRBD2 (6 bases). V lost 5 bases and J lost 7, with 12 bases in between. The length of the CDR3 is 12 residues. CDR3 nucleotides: TGTGCCAGCAGTCGGGGGTCTTGGGAGCAGTACTTC. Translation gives CASSRGSWEQYF.

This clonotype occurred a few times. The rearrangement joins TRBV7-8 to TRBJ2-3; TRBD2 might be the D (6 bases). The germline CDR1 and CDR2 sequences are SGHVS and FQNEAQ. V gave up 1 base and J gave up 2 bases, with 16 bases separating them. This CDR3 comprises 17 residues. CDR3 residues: CASSLGFTGDLTDTQYF. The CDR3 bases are TGTGCCAGCAGCTTAGGGTTTACGGGGGACCTCACAGATACGCAGTATTTT.

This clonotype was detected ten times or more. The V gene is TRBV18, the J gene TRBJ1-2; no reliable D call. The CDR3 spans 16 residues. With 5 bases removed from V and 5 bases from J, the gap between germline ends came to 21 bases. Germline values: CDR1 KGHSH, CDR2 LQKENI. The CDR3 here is CASSDEDGGSHYGYTF. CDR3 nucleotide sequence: TGTGCCAGCTCAGACGAGGACGGAGGCTCCCATTATGGCTACACCTTC. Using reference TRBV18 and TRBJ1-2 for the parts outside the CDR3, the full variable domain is NAGVMQNPRHLVRRRGQEARLRCSPMKGHSHVYWYRQLPEEGLKFMVYLQKENIIDESGMPKERFSAEFPKEGPSILRIQQVVRGDSAAYFCASSDEDGGSHYGYTFGSGTRLTVV.

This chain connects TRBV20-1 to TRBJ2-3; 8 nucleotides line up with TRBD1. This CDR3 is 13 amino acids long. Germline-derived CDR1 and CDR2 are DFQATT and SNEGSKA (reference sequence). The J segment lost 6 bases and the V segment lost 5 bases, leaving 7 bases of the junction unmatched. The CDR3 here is CSAPDRGLDTQYF. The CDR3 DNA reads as TGCAGTGCTCCCGACAGGGGACTGGATACGCAGTATTTT.

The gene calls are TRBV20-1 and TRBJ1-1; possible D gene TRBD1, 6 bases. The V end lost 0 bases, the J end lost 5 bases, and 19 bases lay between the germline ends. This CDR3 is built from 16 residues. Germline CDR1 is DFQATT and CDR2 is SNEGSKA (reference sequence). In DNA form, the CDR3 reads TGCAGTGCTAGAGAGGGGGCCTCACCGTATGCAACTGAAGCTTTCTTT. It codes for CSAREGASPYATEAFF.

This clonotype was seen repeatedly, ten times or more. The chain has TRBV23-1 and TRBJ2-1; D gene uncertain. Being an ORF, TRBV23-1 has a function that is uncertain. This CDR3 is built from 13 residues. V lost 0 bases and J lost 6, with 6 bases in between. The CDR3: CASSQSPTNEQFF. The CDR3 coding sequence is TGCGCCAGCAGTCAATCACCCACCAATGAGCAGTTCTTC.